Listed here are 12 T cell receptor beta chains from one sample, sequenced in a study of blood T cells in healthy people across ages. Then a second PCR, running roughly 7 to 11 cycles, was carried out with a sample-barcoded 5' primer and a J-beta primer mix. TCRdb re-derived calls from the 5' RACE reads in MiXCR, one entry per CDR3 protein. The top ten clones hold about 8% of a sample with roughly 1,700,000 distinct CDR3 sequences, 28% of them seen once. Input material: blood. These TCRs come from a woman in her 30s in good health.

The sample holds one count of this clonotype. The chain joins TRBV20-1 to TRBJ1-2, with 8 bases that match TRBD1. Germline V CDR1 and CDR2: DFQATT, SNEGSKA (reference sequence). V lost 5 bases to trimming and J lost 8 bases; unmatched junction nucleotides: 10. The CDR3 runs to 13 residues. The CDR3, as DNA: TGCAGTGCTCGAGGACAGGGACTGTTGGGCTACACCTTC. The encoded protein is CSARGQGLLGYTF.

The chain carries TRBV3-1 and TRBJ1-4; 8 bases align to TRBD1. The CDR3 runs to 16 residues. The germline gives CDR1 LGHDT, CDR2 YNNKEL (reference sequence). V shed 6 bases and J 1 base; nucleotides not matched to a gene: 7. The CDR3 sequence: CASSTQGEGTNEKLFF. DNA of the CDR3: TGTGCCAGCAGTACACAGGGGGAAGGAACTAATGAAAAACTGTTTTTT. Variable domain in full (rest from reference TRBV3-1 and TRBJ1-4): DTAVSQTPKYLVTQMGNDKSIKCEQNLGHDTMYWYKQDSKKFLKIMFSYNNKELIINETVPNRFSPKSPDKAHLNLHINSLELGDSAVYFCASSTQGEGTNEKLFFGSGTQLSVL.

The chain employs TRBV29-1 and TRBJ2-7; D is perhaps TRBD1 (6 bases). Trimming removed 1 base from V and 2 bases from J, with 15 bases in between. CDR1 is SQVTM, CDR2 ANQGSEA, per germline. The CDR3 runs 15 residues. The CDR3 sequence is CSVEGSRGITYEQYF. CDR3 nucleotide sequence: TGCAGCGTTGAAGGATCCAGGGGAATCACCTACGAGCAGTACTTC.

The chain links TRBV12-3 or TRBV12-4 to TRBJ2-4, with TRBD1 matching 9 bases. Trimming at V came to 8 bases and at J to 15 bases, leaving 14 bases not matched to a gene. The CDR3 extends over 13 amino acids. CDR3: CASRRTGENERYF. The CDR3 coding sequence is TGTGCCAGCCGCCGGACAGGGGAAAACGAGCGGTACTTC.

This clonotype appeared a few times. Here the CDR3 DNA reads TGTGCCAGCAGCTCCGGGACAGGGACGGGGGGTAATGAAAAACTGTTTTTT. As protein: CASSSGTGTGGNEKLFF. V and J are TRBV12-3 or TRBV12-4 and TRBJ1-4, with 9 bases identical to TRBD1. The J segment lost 4 bases and the V segment lost 6 bases, leaving 12 bases of the junction unmatched. The CDR3 runs 17 residues.

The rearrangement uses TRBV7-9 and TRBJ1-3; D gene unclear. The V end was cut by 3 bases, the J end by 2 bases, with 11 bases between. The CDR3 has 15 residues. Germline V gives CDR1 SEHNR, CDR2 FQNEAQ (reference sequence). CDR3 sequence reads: CASSFGNPAGNTIYF. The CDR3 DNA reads TGTGCCAGCAGCTTTGGAAACCCCGCTGGAAACACCATATATTTT.

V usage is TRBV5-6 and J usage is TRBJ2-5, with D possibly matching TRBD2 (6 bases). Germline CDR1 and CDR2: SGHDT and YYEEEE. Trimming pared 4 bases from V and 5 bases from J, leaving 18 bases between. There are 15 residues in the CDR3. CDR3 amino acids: CASSPRGLPLETQYF. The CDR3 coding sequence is TGTGCCAGCAGCCCGCGAGGACTACCTCTGGAGACCCAGTACTTC.

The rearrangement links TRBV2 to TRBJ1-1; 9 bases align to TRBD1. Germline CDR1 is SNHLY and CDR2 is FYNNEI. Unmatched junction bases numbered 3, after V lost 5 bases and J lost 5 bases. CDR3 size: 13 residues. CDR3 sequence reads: CASSRQGETEAFF. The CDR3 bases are TGTGCCAGCAGTCGACAGGGGGAGACTGAAGCTTTCTTT.

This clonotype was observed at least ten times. As DNA, the CDR3 is TGCAGTGCTAATGAGGTACCGGCCTACGAGCAGTACTTC. This gives the protein CSANEVPAYEQYF. This sequence joins TRBV20-1 and TRBJ2-7, with no clear D. With 4 bases removed from V and 2 bases from J, the gap between germline ends came to 12 bases. Germline-derived CDR1 and CDR2 are DFQATT and SNEGSKA (reference sequence). This CDR3 has 13 amino acids.

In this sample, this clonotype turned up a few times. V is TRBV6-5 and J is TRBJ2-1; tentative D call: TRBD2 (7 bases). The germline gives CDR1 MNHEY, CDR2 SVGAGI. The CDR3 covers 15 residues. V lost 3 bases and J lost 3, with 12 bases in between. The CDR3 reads CASSYGGGNYNEQFF. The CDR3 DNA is TGTGCCAGCAGTTATGGGGGGGGCAACTACAATGAGCAGTTCTTC.

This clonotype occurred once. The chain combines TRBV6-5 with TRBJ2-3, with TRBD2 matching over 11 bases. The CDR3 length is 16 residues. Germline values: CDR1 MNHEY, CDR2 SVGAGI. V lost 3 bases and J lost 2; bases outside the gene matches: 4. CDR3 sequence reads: CASSYASGGITDTQYF. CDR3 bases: TGTGCCAGCAGTTATGCTAGCGGGGGGATCACAGATACGCAGTATTTT.

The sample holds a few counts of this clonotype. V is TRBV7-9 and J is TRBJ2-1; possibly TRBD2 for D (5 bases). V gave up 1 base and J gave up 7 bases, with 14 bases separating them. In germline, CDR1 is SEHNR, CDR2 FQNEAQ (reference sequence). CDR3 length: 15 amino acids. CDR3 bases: TGTGCCAGCAGCTTAGTTCTGGTCGGGGTGAATGAGCAGTTCTTC. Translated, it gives CASSLVLVGVNEQFF.